These 13 T cell receptor beta chains share one sample of origin, sequenced in a study of vaccination and CD4 T cells after COVID-19 (dated by TCRdb to the early 2020s). These receptors lack a known antigen. This sample's treatment or condition label indicates: roughly nine-day PBMC culture with coronavirus spike peptide pools or control peptides (ViraFEST assay). Library preparation employed PCR. This sample was sequenced with an Illumina iSeq 100. DNA from cultured CD4+ T cells was subjected to TCR sequencing with the Oncomine TCR Beta short-read assay at the Johns Hopkins FTIC core. TCRdb reprocessing: public reads trimmed at Q25 with fastp, clones called with MiXCR, in-frame beta chains kept. Rows with a matching CDR3 protein are joined into one entry that keeps the most common DNA and genes. The sample table shows 9,000 to 15,000 distinct CDR3 sequences, and 50% to 75% are seen once. 11% to 15% of the sample is taken by the ten largest.

Sequenced input: CD4+ T cells from blood, cultured in vitro. The receptors shown here come from a human donor who had recovered from COVID-19.

This clonotype has a handful of counts. The rearrangement joins TRBV27 to TRBJ2-5, with TRBD2 matching over 11 bases. The CDR3 is 14 residues long. CDR1 and CDR2 from the germline V gene are MNHEY and SMNVEV (reference sequence). After removal of 6 bases from V and 4 bases from J, the junction contained 4 bases not matched to a gene. CDR3 DNA sequence: TGTGCCAGCAGAGCTAGCGGGAGGTTAGAGACCCAGTACTTC. Its protein product is CASRASGRLETQYF.

This clonotype has only one observation. The V and J genes are TRBV28 and TRBJ2-4; 8 bases match TRBD2. The DNA end is more similar to TRBJ2-7, so the J call may be wrong. This CDR3 is 14 amino acids long. Per germline, CDR1 MDHEN and CDR2 SYDVKM. The CDR3 sequence is CASSGGGIGSEQYF. In DNA, the CDR3 is TGTGCCAGCAGCGGCGGGGGGATAGGCTCCGAGCAGTACTTC.

The genes are TRBV20-1 and TRBJ2-1, with 9 bases that match TRBD2. Per the germline V gene, CDR1 is DFQATT and CDR2 is SNEGSKA (reference sequence). The CDR3 loop spans 16 amino acids. Trimming at V came to 3 bases and at J to 9 bases, leaving 15 bases not matched to a gene. CDR3 nucleotide sequence: TGCAGTGCTAGTCCAGGTGGGCTAGCGGGAAGGCGTGAGCAGTTCTTC. Encoded protein: CSASPGGLAGRREQFF.

The rearrangement uses TRBV7-2 and TRBJ2-1, with D hard to call. The V gene lost 0 bases and the J gene lost 7 bases, with 4 bases spanning the gap. CDR3 size: 12 residues. From germline, CDR1 is SGHTA and CDR2 FQGNSA. The CDR3, as DNA: TGTGCCAGCAGCTTAGCTCTGAATGAGCAGTTCTTC. The encoded protein is CASSLALNEQFF.

The J gene is TRBJ1-2, the V gene TRBV7-2; tentatively, D is TRBD1 (5 bases). V shed 5 bases and J shed 3 bases, with 13 bases lying between them. The V gene's germline CDR1 is SGHTA and CDR2 FQGNSA. This CDR3 contains 14 residues. DNA of the CDR3: TGTGCCAGCAGCCCCCGCGGGGCTTACTATGGCTACACCTTC. This encodes CASSPRGAYYGYTF.

The chain is built from TRBV4-3 and TRBJ1-1, with TRBD1 matching 7 bases. Germline loops: CDR1 LGHNA, CDR2 YSLEER. The CDR3 has 14 residues. J lost 5 bases, V lost 4 bases, and 7 bases had no gene match. The CDR3 loop is CASSPRPQGTEAFF. DNA of the CDR3: TGCGCCAGCAGCCCCAGGCCACAGGGGACTGAAGCTTTCTTT.

This clonotype was detected once. V is TRBV7-2 and J is TRBJ1-2; no firm D call. Deletions cut 3 bases from V and 5 bases from J, with 16 bases between. The V gene's germline CDR1 is SGHTA and CDR2 FQGNSA. The CDR3 is 15 residues long. CDR3 loop: CASSLAKRTGYGYTF. As DNA, the CDR3 is TGTGCCAGCAGCTTGGCTAAGCGCACGGGGTATGGCTACACCTTC.

The chain couples TRBV11-3 to TRBJ1-4; tentatively, D is TRBD1 (5 bases). Trimming shortened V by 2 bases and J by 14 bases, and 15 bases separated the two germline ends. The CDR3 totals 13 residues. Germline V gives CDR1 SGHNT, CDR2 YENEEA. The CDR3 sequence: CASSLHDRTKLFF. CDR3 DNA sequence: TGTGCCAGCAGCTTACATGACAGAACCAAGCTGTTTTTT.

The rearrangement links TRBV7-9 to TRBJ2-3; 14 nucleotides align to TRBD2. Germline CDR1 reads SEHNR; CDR2 reads FQNEAQ (reference sequence). With 4 bases clipped from V and 5 bases from J, the junction kept 2 bases outside the gene matches. The length of the CDR3 is 15 residues. CDR3 nucleotide sequence: TGTGCCAGCAGCTCGGGACTAGCGGGGGTAGATACGCAGTATTTT. Residues: CASSSGLAGVDTQYF.

This clonotype has more than one count but fewer than ten. This rearrangement joins TRBV7-2 to TRBJ1-2; D ambiguous. Germline CDR1 and CDR2: SGHTA and FQGNSA. V lost 1 base and J 8 bases, leaving 11 bases between the germline ends. The CDR3 loop spans 13 amino acids. This CDR3 reads CASSLGPSVGYTF. In DNA, the CDR3 is TGTGCCAGCAGCTTAGGGCCGTCCGTGGGCTACACCTTC.

This chain connects TRBV7-2 to TRBJ1-2; D is perhaps TRBD1 (6 bases). The CDR3 has 15 amino acids. With 5 bases removed from V and 5 bases from J, the gap between germline ends came to 18 bases. The germline CDR1 and CDR2 sequences are SGHTA and FQGNSA. The CDR3 DNA follows: TGTGCCAGCAGCCAAAGGGGGGGGCGCTGGTATGGCTACACCTTC. Its translation is CASSQRGGRWYGYTF.

The chain is built from TRBV7-2 and TRBJ1-3, with D possibly TRBD1 on 6 matching bases. The germline CDR1 and CDR2 sequences are SGHTA and FQGNSA. V lost 5 bases to trimming and J lost 0 bases, with 17 bases between them. This CDR3 has 17 amino acids. The CDR3 reads CASSLYRTASSGNTIYF. DNA of the CDR3: TGTGCCAGCAGCCTATATAGGACAGCGAGCTCTGGAAACACCATATATTTT.

The chain uses TRBV30 and TRBJ2-5; 7 bases fit TRBD2. The germline V gene encodes CDR1 GTSNPN and CDR2 SVGIG (reference sequence). The V and J ends lost 3 bases and 7 bases, in that order; junction bases with no gene match: 2. The CDR3 runs to 11 residues. The CDR3 is CAWRGEGTQYF. CDR3 in DNA: TGTGCCTGGAGAGGGGAGGGGACCCAGTACTTC.